This entry lists 4 T cell receptor beta chains sequenced from one sample in a study of cytomegalovirus exposure and HLA in healthy donors. PCR was performed using 60 Vbeta and 13 Jbeta primers. Sequenced by immunoSEQ multiplex PCR; TCRdb stores in-frame clones only, minus some. Altogether some 130,000 clones are present, approximately 78% being singletons, with the ten largest covering roughly 1.5%. Sequencing was done on a sample of PBMCs. Every receptor here comes from a female donor in good health and CMV-seronegative.

The V and J genes are TRBV6-1 and TRBJ2-1; D gene ambiguous. There are 14 residues in the CDR3. V dropped 11 bases and J dropped 0 bases, with 14 bases sitting between them. Germline V lookup: CDR1 MNHNS, CDR2 SASEGT. CDR3 amino acids: CAGSVRSSYNEQFF. In DNA, the CDR3 is TGTGCCGGCTCCGTCCGGAGCTCCTACAATGAGCAGTTCTTC.

J is TRBJ1-2 and V is TRBV7-2; the D gene is possibly TRBD1 (6 bases). Germline CDR1 reads SGHTA; CDR2 reads FQGNSA. The CDR3 has 13 amino acids. V was trimmed by 1 base and J by 6 bases, leaving 9 bases between them. The CDR3 sequence: CASSLVQGNGYTF. CDR3 coding DNA: TGTGCCAGCAGCTTAGTACAGGGTAATGGCTACACCTTC.

This chain joins TRBV7-8 and TRBJ2-1; possible D gene TRBD2, 5 bases. CDR1 and CDR2 (germline): SGHVS, FQNEAQ. The CDR3 has 14 residues. Trimming took 3 bases from V and 4 from J, leaving 10 bases between them. CDR3 in DNA: TGTGCCAGCAGCTTGGTCGGGGTTTACAATGAGCAGTTCTTC. Its protein product is CASSLVGVYNEQFF. Based on the CDR3 plus reference TRBV7-8 and TRBJ2-1, the full variable domain is GAGVSQSPRYKVAKRGQDVALRCDPISGHVSLFWYQQALGQGPEFLTYFQNEAQLDKSGLPSDRFFAERPEGSVSTLKIQRTQQEDSAVYLCASSLVGVYNEQFFGPGTRLTVL.

The genes are TRBV11-3 and TRBJ2-6, with D possibly TRBD1 on 6 matching bases. The CDR3 is made up of 15 amino acids. CDR1 SGHNT and CDR2 YENEEA come from the germline V gene. The V end lost 4 bases, the J end lost 2 bases, and 9 bases lay between the germline ends. The CDR3: CASSSTGTGANVLTF. CDR3 DNA: TGTGCCAGCAGCTCAACAGGGACTGGGGCCAACGTCCTGACTTTC.